This passage covers 7 T cell receptor beta chains from one sample sequenced in a study of blood T cell repertoires in COVID-19. The data were produced by immunoSEQ multiplex PCR, yet TCRdb's version contains in-frame clones alone and is incomplete. The sample holds about 150,000 clones; 70% to 90% are singletons and the top ten take 6.2%. The sequenced material came from PBMCs or T cells enriched from blood (not recorded which). The receptor source for this set is a woman aged 40 to 50 who had recovered from COVID-19.

The rearrangement uses TRBV29-1 and TRBJ1-2; D is undetermined. The V gene lost 6 bases and the J gene lost 3 bases, with 8 bases spanning the gap. Germline lookup yields CDR1 SQVTM and CDR2 ANQGSEA. The CDR3 sequence is 11 residues long. Here the CDR3 DNA reads TGCAGCGTCGGGGTTGACTATGGCTACACCTTC. Protein sequence: CSVGVDYGYTF.

The CDR3: CASSPGTGYEQYF. CDR3 nucleotides: TGTGCCAGCAGCCCCGGGACAGGGTACGAGCAGTACTTC. The chain joins TRBV11-2 to TRBJ2-7; 9 bases agree with TRBD1. The V segment lost 5 bases and the J segment 4 bases; nucleotides outside the gene matches: 3. There are 13 residues in the CDR3. The V gene's germline CDR1 is SGHAT and CDR2 FQNNGV.

The rearrangement links TRBV6-5 to TRBJ2-1, with 10 bases aligning to TRBD1. The CDR3 is made up of 14 amino acids. J was trimmed by 3 bases and V by 6 bases; bases with no gene match: 2. Looked up from germline, CDR1 is MNHEY and CDR2 is SVGAGI. The CDR3 bases are TGTGCCAGCAGCAGGACAGGGGGCTACAATGAGCAGTTCTTC. Amino acids: CASSRTGGYNEQFF.

This sequence joins TRBV4-1 and TRBJ2-7, with a possible D match to TRBD2 (5 bases). The CDR3 has 14 amino acids. Germline values: CDR1 MGHRA, CDR2 YSYEKL. V gave up 3 bases and J gave up 6 bases, with 15 bases separating them. This CDR3 reads CASSHVPGYGEQYF. CDR3 in DNA: TGCGCCAGCAGCCACGTCCCGGGATACGGCGAGCAGTACTTC.

The chain combines TRBV7-8 with TRBJ2-1, with 8 bases that match TRBD1. With 5 bases clipped from V and 7 bases from J, the junction kept 10 bases outside the gene matches. CDR1 is SGHVS and CDR2 is FQNEAQ in the germline V gene. This CDR3 region has 15 residues. As DNA, the CDR3 is TGTGCCAGCAGCGCACCCGACAGGGGCGGGAATGAGCAGTTCTTC. Its translation is CASSAPDRGGNEQFF.

V is TRBV3-1 (or the pseudogene TRBV3-2) and J is TRBJ2-7, with 8 positions matching TRBD1. Germline V gives CDR1 LGHDT, CDR2 YNNKEL (reference sequence). Unmatched junction bases numbered 7, after V lost 2 bases and J lost 1 base. The CDR3 covers 16 residues. CDR3 bases: TGTGCCAGCAGCCAATGGGGAACAGGGGGGTCCTACGAGCAGTACTTC. This sequence encodes CASSQWGTGGSYEQYF.

This chain links TRBV20-1 with TRBJ2-5, with a tentative D call TRBD2 (5 bases). The ends were cut back, 3 bases at V and 1 base at J, with 9 bases in the middle. The V gene's germline CDR1 is DFQATT and CDR2 SNEGSKA (reference sequence). The CDR3 spans 13 residues. The CDR3 here is CSASRSGQETQYF. The CDR3 DNA reads TGCAGTGCTAGTCGGAGCGGCCAAGAGACCCAGTACTTC.